This record concerns one TCR beta chain sequence. Its antigen is not known. This entry comes from a study of a mutant IDH1 vaccine in newly diagnosed glioma. About the research overall: Following radiotherapy alone, or alongside temozolomide cycles, vaccination was started after an interval of 4-6 weeks. Visit V12 was conducted at week 35 as the safety follow-up. Visit V13 came later, at week 47.

Time point of the sample: week 35, safety follow-up. Each dose of the vaccine consisted of 300 ug of mutant IDH1 20-mer peptide, with topical imiquimod. Eight vaccinations reached patients in weeks 1, 3, 5, 7, 11, 15, 19 and 23. Method: immunoSEQ multiplex PCR; TCRdb's copy keeps in-frame clones and lacks some. The sample has approximately 66,000 clones, around four fifths seen once. Trimming cost V 0 bases and J 3 bases, with 5 bases left between them. This CDR3 comprises 13 residues. Per germline, CDR1 SGHDN and CDR2 FVKESK. The chain is built from TRBV14 and TRBJ1-1, with no clear D. This TCR was sampled from a man between 25 and 39 years old with glioma. Specimen: PBMCs, collected from a glioma patient whose treatment included an IDH1 peptide vaccine. The CDR3 bases are TGTGCCAGCAGCCAAGAAAAGTACACTGAAGCTTTCTTT. Its translation is CASSQEKYTEAFF.